The text below deals with one T cell receptor beta chain. The authors reverse transcribed 0.5 to 1 ug RNA with random hexamers. TCR beta CDR3 was amplified by immunoSEQ covering 54 Vbeta and 13 Jbeta. In TCRdb, the immunoSEQ multiplex PCR reads were re-called with MiXCR into one record per CDR3 protein. The sample lists about 120,000 distinct CDR3 sequences, approximately 94% seen once, with about 0.098% in the top ten. The data were taken from a study of CD8 T cells in Susac syndrome. Germline V gene lookup returns CDR1 SGHDN and CDR2 FVKESK. The length of the CDR3 is 16 residues. Trimming took off 9 bases at V and 8 bases at J, with 23 bases between the two ends.

Source material: CD4+ T cells from PBMCs. The J gene is TRBJ1-6, the V gene TRBV14; D gene uncertain. The TCR originated in a human donor in good health. The CDR3: CASTPTTPPRDSPLHF. CDR3 bases: TGTGCCAGTACGCCTACCACCCCGCCGCGGGATTCACCCCTCCACTTT.